The next 10 T cell receptor beta chains were all read from a single sample in a study of OX40 agonist ivuxolimab in advanced cancers. This table comes from immunoSEQ multiplex PCR, and its TCRdb copy is limited to in-frame clones, with some not included. The sample yields some 34,000 clones, under 85% seen once. This specimen was CD4+ or CD8+ T cells sorted from blood, taken in a trial of the OX40 agonist ivuxolimab. All receptors come from an adult with an advanced solid tumor such as melanoma, head and neck, liver or kidney cancer.

The V gene is TRBV9, the J gene TRBJ2-1, with 7 bases fitting TRBD2. The CDR3 spans 19 residues. Losses at the gene ends were 4 bases for V and 2 bases for J; bases not matched to a gene: 18. CDR1 SGDLS and CDR2 YYNGEE come from the germline V gene. This CDR3 is CASSPRPTGRTSPYNEQFF. CDR3 nucleotide sequence: TGTGCCAGCAGCCCCCGACCCACCGGGAGGACTTCCCCCTACAATGAGCAGTTCTTC.

CDR3 loop: CASSLALTEAFF. The CDR3 nucleotides are TGTGCCAGCAGCTTAGCGCTCACTGAAGCTTTCTTT. The chain has TRBV7-9 and TRBJ1-1; D is uncertain. CDR1 is SEHNR, CDR2 FQNEAQ, per germline (reference sequence). The CDR3 runs 12 residues. V dropped 0 bases and J dropped 4 bases, with 3 bases sitting between them. The full variable domain, completed using reference TRBV7-9 and TRBJ1-1, is DTGVSQNPRHKITKRGQNVTFRCDPISEHNRLYWYRQTLGQGPEFLTYFQNEAQLEKSRLLSDRFSAERPKGSFSTLEIQRTEQGDSAMYLCASSLALTEAFFGQGTRLTVV.

The CDR3 coding sequence is TGTGCCAGTAGCGCTGGGGGAAATCAGCCCCAGCATTTT. This codes for CASSAGGNQPQHF. This chain links TRBV19 with TRBJ1-5; TRBD1 is a possible D gene (5 bases). The CDR3 is 13 residues long. Germline V gives CDR1 LNHDA, CDR2 SQIVND (reference sequence). Trimming removed 6 bases from V and 4 bases from J, with 10 bases in between.

The CDR3 DNA follows: TGTGCCAGCAGCTTAGCGAAGGGCTATGGCTACACCTTC. Amino acids: CASSLAKGYGYTF. V usage is TRBV11-2 and J usage is TRBJ1-2; no clear D gene. Per germline, CDR1 SGHAT and CDR2 FQNNGV. V gave up 1 base and J gave up 4 bases, with 7 bases separating them. The CDR3 sequence is 13 residues long.

This clone was seen only a few times. This chain connects TRBV2 to TRBJ2-2; D may be TRBD1 or TRBD2 (5 bases each). Germline CDR1 reads SNHLY; CDR2 reads FYNNEI. This CDR3 has 14 amino acids. V lost 6 bases, J lost 3 bases, and 11 bases lay in between. This CDR3 reads CASRPGTDTGELFF. In DNA form, the CDR3 reads TGTGCCAGCAGACCCGGGACGGACACCGGGGAGCTGTTTTTT.

J is TRBJ1-4 and V is TRBV9, with D possibly matching TRBD1 (5 bases). This CDR3 contains 17 residues. CDR1 is SGDLS, CDR2 YYNGEE, per germline. Trimming pared 0 bases from V and 7 bases from J, leaving 19 bases between. CDR3: CASSVGKGRGVAEKLFF. CDR3 sequence (DNA): TGTGCCAGCAGCGTAGGAAAAGGCCGGGGGGTTGCTGAAAAACTGTTTTTT.

The CDR3 sequence: CASSFQGNQPQHF. The CDR3 DNA sequence: TGCGCCAGCAGTTTTCAGGGTAATCAGCCCCAGCATTTT. The chain recombines TRBV10-2 with TRBJ1-5, with D maybe TRBD1 (5 bases). The germline V gene has CDR1 WSHSY and CDR2 SAAADI. CDR3 size: 13 residues. V was clipped by 5 bases and J by 4 bases, with 9 bases between them.

The V and J genes are TRBV28 and TRBJ2-1, with D tentatively TRBD2 (6 bases). CDR1 is MDHEN, CDR2 SYDVKM, per germline. Trimming stripped 3 bases from V and 8 bases from J, with 8 bases between. This CDR3 has 12 amino acids. CDR3 nucleotide sequence: TGTGCCAGCAGTTTGGGGGGTGATGAGCAGTTCTTC. Translating it yields CASSLGGDEQFF.

The chain has TRBV5-1 and TRBJ2-7; D uncertain. The CDR3 has 14 residues. CDR1 is SGHRS and CDR2 is YFSETQ in the germline V gene. V was cut by 1 base and J by 0 bases, with 8 bases left in between. In DNA form, the CDR3 reads TGCGCCAGCAGCTTGCACGGCAACTCCTACGAGCAGTACTTC. Translating gives CASSLHGNSYEQYF. Full variable domain (missing parts from reference TRBV5-1 and TRBJ2-7): KAGVTQTPRYLIKTRGQQVTLSCSPISGHRSVSWYQQTPGQGLQFLFEYFSETQRNKGNFPGRFSGRQFSNSRSEMNVSTLELGDSALYLCASSLHGNSYEQYFGPGTRLTVT.

This clone occurred once. The rearrangement links TRBV5-1 to TRBJ2-1, with 7 bases that match TRBD1. CDR1 SGHRS and CDR2 YFSETQ come from the germline V gene. The V and J ends lost 4 bases and 0 bases, in that order; junction bases with no gene match: 7. The CDR3 has 16 amino acids. CDR3 sequence: CASSPQGGGSYNEQFF. The CDR3 region has the DNA TGCGCCAGCAGCCCCCAAGGGGGCGGCTCCTACAATGAGCAGTTCTTC.